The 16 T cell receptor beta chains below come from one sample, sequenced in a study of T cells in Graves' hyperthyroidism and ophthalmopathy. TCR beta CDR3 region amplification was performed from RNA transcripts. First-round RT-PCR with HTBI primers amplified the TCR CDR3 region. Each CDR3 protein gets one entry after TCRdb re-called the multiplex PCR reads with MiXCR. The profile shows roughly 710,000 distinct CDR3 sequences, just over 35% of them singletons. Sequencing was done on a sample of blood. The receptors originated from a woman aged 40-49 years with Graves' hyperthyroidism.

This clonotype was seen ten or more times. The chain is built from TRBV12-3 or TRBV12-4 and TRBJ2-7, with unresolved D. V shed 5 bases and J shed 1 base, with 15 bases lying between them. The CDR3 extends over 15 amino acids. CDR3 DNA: TGTGCCAGCAGTACTCACGGCACCAATTCCTACGAGCAGTACTTC. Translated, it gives CASSTHGTNSYEQYF.

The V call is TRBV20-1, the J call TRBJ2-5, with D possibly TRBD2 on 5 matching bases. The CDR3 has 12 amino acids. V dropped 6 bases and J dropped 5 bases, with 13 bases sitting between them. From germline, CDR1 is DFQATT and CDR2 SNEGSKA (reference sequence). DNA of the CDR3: TGCAGTGCCCCTCGAACGGGGGAGACCCAGTACTTC. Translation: CSAPRTGETQYF.

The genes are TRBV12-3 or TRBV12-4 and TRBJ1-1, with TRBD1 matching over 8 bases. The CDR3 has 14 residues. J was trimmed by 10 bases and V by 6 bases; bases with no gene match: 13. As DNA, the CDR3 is TGTGCCAGCAGCCTCAGGGGGCAAGCGGTTGGAGCTTTCTTT. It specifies CASSLRGQAVGAFF.

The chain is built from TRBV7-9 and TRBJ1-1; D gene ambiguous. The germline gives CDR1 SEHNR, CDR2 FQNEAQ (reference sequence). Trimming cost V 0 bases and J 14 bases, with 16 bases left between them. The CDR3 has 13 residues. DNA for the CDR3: TGTGCCAGCAGCTTAGCTATGGGGTGGGAGCAGTTCTTT. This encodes CASSLAMGWEQFF. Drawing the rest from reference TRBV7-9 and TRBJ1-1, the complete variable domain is DTGVSQNPRHKITKRGQNVTFRCDPISEHNRLYWYRQTLGQGPEFLTYFQNEAQLEKSRLLSDRFSAERPKGSFSTLEIQRTEQGDSAMYLCASSLAMGWEQFFGQGTRLTVV.

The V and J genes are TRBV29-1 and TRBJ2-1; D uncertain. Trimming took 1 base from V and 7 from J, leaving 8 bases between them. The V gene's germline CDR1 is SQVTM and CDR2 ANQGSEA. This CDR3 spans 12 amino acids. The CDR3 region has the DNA TGCAGCGTTGAAGCTCTGGTAAATGAGCAGTTCTTC. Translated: CSVEALVNEQFF.

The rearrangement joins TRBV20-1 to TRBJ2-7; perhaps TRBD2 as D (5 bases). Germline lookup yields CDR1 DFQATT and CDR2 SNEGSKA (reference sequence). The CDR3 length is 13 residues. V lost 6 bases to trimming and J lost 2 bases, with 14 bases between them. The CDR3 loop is CSANNRGTYEQYF. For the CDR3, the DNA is TGCAGTGCGAACAACCGGGGTACCTACGAGCAGTACTTC.

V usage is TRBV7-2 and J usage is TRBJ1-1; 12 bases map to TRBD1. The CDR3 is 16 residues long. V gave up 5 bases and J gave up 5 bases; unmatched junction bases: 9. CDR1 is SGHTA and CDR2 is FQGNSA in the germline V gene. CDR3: CASSKTGDRGLTEAFF. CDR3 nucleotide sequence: TGTGCCAGCAGCAAAACGGGGGACAGGGGGCTTACTGAAGCTTTCTTT.

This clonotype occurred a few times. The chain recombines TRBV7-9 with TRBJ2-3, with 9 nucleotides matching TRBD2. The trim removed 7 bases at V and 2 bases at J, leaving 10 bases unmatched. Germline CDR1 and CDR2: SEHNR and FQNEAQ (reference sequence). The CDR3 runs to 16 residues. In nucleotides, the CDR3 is TGTGCCAGCACCGCTTTTGCGGGAGGGCCCACAGATACGCAGTATTTT. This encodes CASTAFAGGPTDTQYF.

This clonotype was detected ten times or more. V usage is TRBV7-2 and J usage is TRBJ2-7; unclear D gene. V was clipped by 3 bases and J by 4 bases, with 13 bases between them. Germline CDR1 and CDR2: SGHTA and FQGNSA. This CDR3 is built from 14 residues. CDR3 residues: CASSFRKDTYEQYF. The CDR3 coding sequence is TGTGCCAGCAGCTTCCGGAAAGATACTTACGAGCAGTACTTC.

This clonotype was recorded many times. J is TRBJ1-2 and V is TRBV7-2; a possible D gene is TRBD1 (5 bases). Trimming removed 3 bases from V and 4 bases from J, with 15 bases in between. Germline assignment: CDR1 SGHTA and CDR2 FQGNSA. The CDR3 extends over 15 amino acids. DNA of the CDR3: TGTGCCAGCAGCTTCCTGGGACGGGAATTCTATGGCTACACCTTC. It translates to CASSFLGREFYGYTF.

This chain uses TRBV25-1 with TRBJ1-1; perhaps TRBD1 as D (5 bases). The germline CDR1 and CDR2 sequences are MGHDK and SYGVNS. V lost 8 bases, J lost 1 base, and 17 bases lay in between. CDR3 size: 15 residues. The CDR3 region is CASVGRTTANTEAFF. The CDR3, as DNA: TGTGCCAGCGTTGGCAGGACAACGGCGAACACTGAAGCTTTCTTT.

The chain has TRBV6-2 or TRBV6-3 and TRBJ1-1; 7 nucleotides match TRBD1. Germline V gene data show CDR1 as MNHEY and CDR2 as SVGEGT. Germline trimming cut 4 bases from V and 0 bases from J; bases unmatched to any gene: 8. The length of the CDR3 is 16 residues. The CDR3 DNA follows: TGTGCCAGCAGTTTCAAACAGGGGACAATGAACACTGAAGCTTTCTTT. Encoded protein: CASSFKQGTMNTEAFF.

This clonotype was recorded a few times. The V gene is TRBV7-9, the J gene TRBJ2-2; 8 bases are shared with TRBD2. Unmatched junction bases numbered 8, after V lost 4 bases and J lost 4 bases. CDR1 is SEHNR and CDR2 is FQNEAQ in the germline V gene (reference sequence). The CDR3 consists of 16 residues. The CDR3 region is CASSSRQAGVTGELFF. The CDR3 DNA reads TGTGCCAGCAGCTCCCGTCAAGCGGGAGTCACCGGGGAGCTGTTTTTT.

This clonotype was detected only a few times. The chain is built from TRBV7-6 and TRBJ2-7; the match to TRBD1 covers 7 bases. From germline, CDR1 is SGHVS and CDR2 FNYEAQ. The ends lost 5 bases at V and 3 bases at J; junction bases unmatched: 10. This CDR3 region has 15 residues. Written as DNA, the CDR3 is TGTGCCAGCAGCCGGACAGGAGATCCCAACTACGAGCAGTACTTC. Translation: CASSRTGDPNYEQYF.

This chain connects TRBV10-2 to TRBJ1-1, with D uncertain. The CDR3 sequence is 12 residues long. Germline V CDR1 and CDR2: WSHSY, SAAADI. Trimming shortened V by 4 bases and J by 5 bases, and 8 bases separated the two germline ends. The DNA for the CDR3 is TGCGCCAGCAGTGCGAGGGCAACTGAAGCTTTCTTT. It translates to CASSARATEAFF.

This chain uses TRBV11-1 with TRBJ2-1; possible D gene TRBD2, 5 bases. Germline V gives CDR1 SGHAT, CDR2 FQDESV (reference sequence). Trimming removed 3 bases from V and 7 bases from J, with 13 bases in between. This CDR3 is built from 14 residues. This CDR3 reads CASSFPGSGNEQFF. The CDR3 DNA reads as TGTGCCAGCAGCTTCCCGGGGTCGGGGAATGAGCAGTTCTTC.